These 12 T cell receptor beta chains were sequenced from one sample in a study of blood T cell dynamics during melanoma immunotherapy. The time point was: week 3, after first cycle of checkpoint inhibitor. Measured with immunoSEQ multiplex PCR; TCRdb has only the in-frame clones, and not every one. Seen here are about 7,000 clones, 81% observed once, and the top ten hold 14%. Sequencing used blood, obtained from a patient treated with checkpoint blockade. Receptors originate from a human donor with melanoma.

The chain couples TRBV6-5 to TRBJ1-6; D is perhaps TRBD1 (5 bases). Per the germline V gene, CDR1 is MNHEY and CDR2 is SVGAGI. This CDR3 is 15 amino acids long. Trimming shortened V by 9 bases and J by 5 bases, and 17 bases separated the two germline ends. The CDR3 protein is CASGGEGLDNSPLHF. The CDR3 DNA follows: TGTGCCAGTGGGGGTGAGGGATTAGATAATTCACCCCTCCACTTT.

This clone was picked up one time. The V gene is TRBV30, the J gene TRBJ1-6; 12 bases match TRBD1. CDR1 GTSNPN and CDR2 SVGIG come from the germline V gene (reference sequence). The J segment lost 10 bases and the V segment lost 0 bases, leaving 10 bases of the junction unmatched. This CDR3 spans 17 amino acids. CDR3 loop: CAWSVQGTGGFESPLHF. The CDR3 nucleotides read TGTGCCTGGAGTGTACAGGGGACAGGGGGCTTTGAGTCACCCCTCCACTTT.

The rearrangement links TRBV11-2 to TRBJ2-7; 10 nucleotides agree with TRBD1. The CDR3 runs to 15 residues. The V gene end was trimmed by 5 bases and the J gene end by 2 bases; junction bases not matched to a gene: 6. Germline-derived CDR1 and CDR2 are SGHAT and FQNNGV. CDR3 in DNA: TGTGCCAGCAGCATCCGAGGACAGGGGGCCTACGAGCAGTACTTC. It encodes CASSIRGQGAYEQYF.

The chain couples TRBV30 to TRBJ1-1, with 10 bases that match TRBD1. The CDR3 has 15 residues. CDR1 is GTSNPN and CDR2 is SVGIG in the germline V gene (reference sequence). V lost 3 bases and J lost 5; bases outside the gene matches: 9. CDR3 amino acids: CAWRNPGQGTTEAFF. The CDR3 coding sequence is TGTGCCTGGAGGAACCCGGGACAGGGGACAACTGAAGCTTTCTTT.

The CDR3 nucleotides are TGTGCCAGCAGCTTATCGGGGGGCGGACAAGAGACCCAGTACTTC. It codes for CASSLSGGGQETQYF. The V call is TRBV5-4, the J call TRBJ2-5; D is perhaps TRBD2 (7 bases). Germline V lookup: CDR1 SGHNT, CDR2 YYREEE (reference sequence). Between the trimmed V and J ends, which lost 2 bases and 2 bases, there was a span of 13 bases. CDR3 size: 15 residues.

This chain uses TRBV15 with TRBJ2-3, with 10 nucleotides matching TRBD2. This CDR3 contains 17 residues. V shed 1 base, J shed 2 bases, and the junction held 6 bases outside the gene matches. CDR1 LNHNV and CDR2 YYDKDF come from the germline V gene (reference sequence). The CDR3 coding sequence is TGTGCCACCAGCAGAGGCGGACTAGCGGACTTCACAGATACGCAGTATTTT. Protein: CATSRGGLADFTDTQYF. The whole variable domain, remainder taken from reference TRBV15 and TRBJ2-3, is DAMVIQNPRYQVTQFGKPVTLSCSQTLNHNVMYWYQQKSSQAPKLLFHYYDKDFNNEADTPDNFQSRRPNTSFCFLDIRSPGLGDTAMYLCATSRGGLADFTDTQYFGPGTRLTVL.

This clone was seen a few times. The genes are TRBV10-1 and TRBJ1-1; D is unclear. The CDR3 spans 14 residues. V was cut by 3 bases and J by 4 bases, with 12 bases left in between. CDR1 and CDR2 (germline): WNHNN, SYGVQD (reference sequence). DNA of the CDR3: TGCGCCAGCAGTGAAGAAATTGTGGGCACTGAAGCTTTCTTT. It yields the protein CASSEEIVGTEAFF.

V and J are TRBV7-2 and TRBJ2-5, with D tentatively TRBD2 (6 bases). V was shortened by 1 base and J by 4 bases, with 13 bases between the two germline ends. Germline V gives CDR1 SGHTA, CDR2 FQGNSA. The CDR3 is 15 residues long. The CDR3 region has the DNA TGTGCCAGCAGCTTAGGTCTAGCGTTAGGAGAGACCCAGTACTTC. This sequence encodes CASSLGLALGETQYF.

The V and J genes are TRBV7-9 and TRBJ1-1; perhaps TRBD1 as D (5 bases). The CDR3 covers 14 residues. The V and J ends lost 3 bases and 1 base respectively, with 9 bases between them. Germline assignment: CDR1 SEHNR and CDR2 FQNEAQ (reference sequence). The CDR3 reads CASSLQGRNTEAFF. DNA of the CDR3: TGTGCCAGCAGCTTGCAGGGTCGGAACACTGAAGCTTTCTTT.

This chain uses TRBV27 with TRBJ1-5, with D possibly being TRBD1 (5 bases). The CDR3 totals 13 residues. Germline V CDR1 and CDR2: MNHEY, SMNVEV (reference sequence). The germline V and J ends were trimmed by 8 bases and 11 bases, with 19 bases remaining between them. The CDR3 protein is CASSRDRGRSQHF. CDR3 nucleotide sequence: TGTGCCAGCTCAAGGGACCGCGGAAGGTCCCAGCATTTT.

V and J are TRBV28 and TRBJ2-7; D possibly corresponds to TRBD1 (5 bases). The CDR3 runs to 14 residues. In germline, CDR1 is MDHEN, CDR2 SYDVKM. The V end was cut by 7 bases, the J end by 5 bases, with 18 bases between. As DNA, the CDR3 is TGTGCCAGCACTTTGCATGGGTTAGGGGACGAGCAGTACTTC. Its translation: CASTLHGLGDEQYF.

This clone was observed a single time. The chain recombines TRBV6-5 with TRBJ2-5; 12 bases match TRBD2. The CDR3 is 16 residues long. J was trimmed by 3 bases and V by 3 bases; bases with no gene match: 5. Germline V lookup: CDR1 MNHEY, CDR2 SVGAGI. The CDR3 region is CASSYVSSGGEETQYF. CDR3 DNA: TGTGCCAGCAGTTATGTTTCTAGCGGGGGGGAAGAGACCCAGTACTTC.